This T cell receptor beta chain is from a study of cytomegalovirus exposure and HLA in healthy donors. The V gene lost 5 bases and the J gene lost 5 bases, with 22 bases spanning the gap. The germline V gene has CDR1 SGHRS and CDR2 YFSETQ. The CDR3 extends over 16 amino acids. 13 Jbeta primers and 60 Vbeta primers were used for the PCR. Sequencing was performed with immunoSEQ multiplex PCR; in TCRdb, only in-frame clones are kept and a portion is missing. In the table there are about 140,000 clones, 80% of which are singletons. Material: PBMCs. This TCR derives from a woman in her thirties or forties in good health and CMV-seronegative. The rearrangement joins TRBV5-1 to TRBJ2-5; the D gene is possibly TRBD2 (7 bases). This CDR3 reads CASRGRPDRREETQYF. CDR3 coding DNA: TGCGCCAGCAGGGGTCGACCAGACAGGCGGGAGGAGACCCAGTACTTC.